Below are 23 T cell receptor beta chains sequenced from a single sample in a study of T cell changes during pregnancy in multiple sclerosis. TCRdb's table, derived via immunoSEQ multiplex PCR, lists solely in-frame clones and lacks some. The top ten clones hold about 3% of a sample with about 62,000 clones, approximately 95% of them seen once. This specimen was CD8+ T cells from peripheral blood mononuclear cells, taken in the second trimester of pregnancy. The receptors stem from a female donor with multiple sclerosis, enrolled in a pregnancy study.

V and J are TRBV6-1 and TRBJ2-1, with TRBD2 matching 14 bases. CDR3 length: 16 amino acids. The germline V gene has CDR1 MNHNS and CDR2 SASEGT. V was clipped by 0 bases and J by 6 bases; unmatched bases: 1. CDR3: CASSEAGTSGSNEQFF. The CDR3, as DNA: TGTGCCAGCAGTGAAGCCGGGACTAGCGGGAGCAATGAGCAGTTCTTC.

V usage is TRBV11-2 and J usage is TRBJ2-7; D possibly corresponds to TRBD1 (5 bases). The CDR3 has 14 residues. Trimming took off 1 base at V and 5 bases at J, with 12 bases between the two ends. Per germline, CDR1 SGHAT and CDR2 FQNNGV. CDR3 loop: CASSLVQGRNEQYF. The CDR3 coding sequence is TGTGCCAGCAGCTTAGTCCAGGGAAGGAACGAGCAGTACTTC.

J is TRBJ2-1 and V is TRBV4-1; D might be TRBD2 (5 bases). CDR3 length equals 13 residues. V was shortened by 4 bases and J by 9 bases, with 13 bases between the two germline ends. Germline-derived CDR1 and CDR2 are MGHRA and YSYEKL. CDR3 DNA sequence: TGCGCCAGCAGCCTCTGGGCGGGTGGTGAGCAGTTCTTC. Translation gives CASSLWAGGEQFF.

The chain is built from TRBV4-1 and TRBJ2-1; 7 bases match TRBD2. CDR1 MGHRA and CDR2 YSYEKL come from the germline V gene. The CDR3 consists of 17 residues. Germline trimming cut 4 bases from V and 7 bases from J; bases unmatched to any gene: 16. In nucleotides, the CDR3 is TGCGCCAGCAGCCGCTACGAGGCGGGAGTTGGGAGGAATGAGCAGTTCTTC. Encoded protein: CASSRYEAGVGRNEQFF.

This chain connects TRBV4-1 to TRBJ2-7; D is possibly TRBD1 (6 bases). The V gene's germline CDR1 is MGHRA and CDR2 YSYEKL. Trimming took off 3 bases at V and 0 bases at J, with 15 bases between the two ends. The CDR3 sequence is 16 residues long. CDR3 in DNA: TGCGCCAGCAGCCAGGAAACAGGGAAGGACTCCTACGAGCAGTACTTC. Protein sequence: CASSQETGKDSYEQYF.

This chain connects TRBV9 to TRBJ2-2, with 7 bases matching TRBD2. The V gene end was trimmed by 3 bases and the J gene end by 2 bases; junction bases not matched to a gene: 1. CDR3 length: 14 residues. Germline values: CDR1 SGDLS, CDR2 YYNGEE. The CDR3 is CASSASGNTGELFF. In DNA, the CDR3 is TGTGCCAGCAGCGCTAGCGGAAACACCGGGGAGCTGTTTTTT.

J is TRBJ2-2 and V is TRBV9, with 9 positions matching TRBD2. The CDR3 contains 17 residues. Germline assignment: CDR1 SGDLS and CDR2 YYNGEE. J lost 3 bases, V lost 4 bases, and 10 bases had no gene match. The CDR3: CASSLPEREVHTGELFF. The CDR3 DNA reads TGTGCCAGCAGCCTGCCCGAGCGGGAGGTCCACACCGGGGAGCTGTTTTTT.

The chain recombines TRBV12-2 with TRBJ2-4; no check of the table's D call, TRBD1, against the DNA was made. TRBV12-2 is a pseudogene segment. CDR3 size: 16 residues. The CDR3 DNA is TGTGCAAGTCGCTTTGGGCAGGGGGATGCCAAAAACATTCAGTACTTC. It specifies CASRFGQGDAKNIQYF.

The chain joins TRBV28 to TRBJ2-7, with 7 bases fitting TRBD2. Germline V lookup: CDR1 MDHEN, CDR2 SYDVKM. This CDR3 is built from 15 residues. The V and J ends lost 4 bases and 4 bases, in that order; junction bases with no gene match: 10. CDR3 nucleotides: TGTGCCAGCAGTTCGCCCTGGGAGGGCGGATACGAGCAGTACTTC. Translation gives CASSSPWEGGYEQYF.

The gene calls are TRBV19 and TRBJ1-3; D unclear. There are 12 residues in the CDR3. Per germline, CDR1 LNHDA and CDR2 SQIVND (reference sequence). The V end was cut by 4 bases, the J end by 3 bases, with 4 bases between. The CDR3 nucleotides read TGTGCCAGTAGTAAGCTTGGAAACACCATATATTTT. This gives the protein CASSKLGNTIYF.

This rearrangement joins TRBV5-1 to TRBJ2-3; 14 bases are a match to TRBD2. This CDR3 is 18 amino acids long. Unmatched junction bases numbered 8, after V lost 1 base and J lost 4 bases. Germline V CDR1 and CDR2: SGHRS, YFSETQ. CDR3 residues: CASSLQTSGRAGADTQYF. The DNA for the CDR3 is TGCGCCAGCAGCTTGCAGACTAGCGGGAGGGCCGGCGCAGATACGCAGTATTTT. The full variable domain, in which reference TRBV5-1 and TRBJ2-3 provide the parts outside the CDR3, is KAGVTQTPRYLIKTRGQQVTLSCSPISGHRSVSWYQQTPGQGLQFLFEYFSETQRNKGNFPGRFSGRQFSNSRSEMNVSTLELGDSALYLCASSLQTSGRAGADTQYFGPGTRLTVL.

The V gene is TRBV7-8, the J gene TRBJ2-1; 8 nucleotides agree with TRBD2. V lost 1 base and J lost 6; bases outside the gene matches: 8. Per the germline V gene, CDR1 is SGHVS and CDR2 is FQNEAQ. This CDR3 contains 16 residues. CDR3 nucleotides: TGTGCCAGCAGCTTAGTGTCCAGCGGGAGCCTCAATGAGCAGTTCTTC. This gives the protein CASSLVSSGSLNEQFF.

This rearrangement joins TRBV7-9 to TRBJ2-1; 9 nucleotides line up with TRBD2. Germline V gene sequence: CDR1 SEHNR, CDR2 FQNEAQ (reference sequence). V shed 5 bases, J shed 7 bases, and the junction held 9 bases outside the gene matches. This CDR3 spans 15 amino acids. The CDR3 DNA sequence: TGTGCCAGCAGCCCCGGGACTAGCAGAGCTAATGAGCAGTTCTTC. Translating it yields CASSPGTSRANEQFF. The whole variable domain, filled in from reference TRBV7-9 and TRBJ2-1, reads DTGVSQNPRHKITKRGQNVTFRCDPISEHNRLYWYRQTLGQGPEFLTYFQNEAQLEKSRLLSDRFSAERPKGSFSTLEIQRTEQGDSAMYLCASSPGTSRANEQFFGPGTRLTVL.

This chain uses TRBV10-3 with TRBJ1-5; 8 nucleotides line up with TRBD1. Per germline, CDR1 ENHRY and CDR2 SYGVKD. Unmatched junction bases numbered 6, after V lost 8 bases and J lost 6 bases. CDR3 length: 13 residues. The CDR3 protein is CAIGDRRSQPQHF. The CDR3, as DNA: TGTGCCATCGGGGACAGGAGAAGTCAGCCCCAGCATTTT.

The chain recombines TRBV27 with TRBJ2-1, with TRBD2 identical over 8 bases. The V gene end was trimmed by 6 bases and the J gene end by 1 base; junction bases not matched to a gene: 5. This CDR3 has 15 residues. Germline CDR1 is MNHEY and CDR2 is SMNVEV (reference sequence). CDR3 coding DNA: TGTGCCAGCAGACTGAGCGGGAGTTCCTACAATGAGCAGTTCTTC. This encodes CASRLSGSSYNEQFF.

V and J are TRBV2 and TRBJ2-7; 9 nucleotides align to TRBD1. Trimming took 5 bases from V and 3 from J; bases not matched to a gene: 8. CDR1 and CDR2 (germline): SNHLY, FYNNEI. This CDR3 has 15 residues. For the CDR3, the DNA is TGTGCCAGCAGTCGCCGAAGGACAGGGGACTACGAGCAGTACTTC. Translated, it gives CASSRRRTGDYEQYF.

V gene TRBV4-2 combines with J gene TRBJ2-7; perhaps TRBD2 as D (7 bases). Germline V gene sequence: CDR1 LGHNA, CDR2 YNFKEQ. Trimming took off 4 bases at V and 3 bases at J, with 19 bases between the two ends. CDR3 length: 16 amino acids. CDR3 residues: CASSPRGASGDYEQYF. DNA of the CDR3: TGTGCCAGCAGCCCCCGGGGGGCTAGCGGAGACTACGAGCAGTACTTC.

The chain carries TRBV30 and TRBJ2-3, with TRBD1 matching over 10 bases. V lost 1 base, J lost 4 bases, and 2 bases stayed unmatched. The CDR3 runs 14 residues. Looked up from germline, CDR1 is GTSNPN and CDR2 is SVGIG (reference sequence). CDR3 residues: CAWSGGQGADTQYF. CDR3 sequence (DNA): TGTGCCTGGAGTGGTGGACAGGGGGCAGATACGCAGTATTTT. Looking up the rest from reference TRBV30 and TRBJ2-3 gives the full variable domain: SQTIHQWPATLVQPVGSPLSLECTVEGTSNPNLYWYRQAAGRGLQLLFYSVGIGQISSEVPQNLSASRPQDRQFILSSKKLLLSDSGFYLCAWSGGQGADTQYFGPGTRLTVL.

The chain joins TRBV5-1 to TRBJ2-5; TRBD2 aligns across 7 bases. Looked up from germline, CDR1 is SGHRS and CDR2 is YFSETQ. The CDR3 runs 15 residues. With V trimmed by 1 base and J by 1 base, 4 bases remained unmatched. The CDR3 DNA reads as TGCGCCAGCAGCTTGTTAGGCGGGGGCCAAGAGACCCAGTACTTC. The encoded protein is CASSLLGGGQETQYF.

This chain joins TRBV5-1 and TRBJ2-7, with 9 positions matching TRBD1. The germline gives CDR1 SGHRS, CDR2 YFSETQ. CDR3 size: 13 residues. Trimming removed 4 bases from V and 3 bases from J; junction bases left unmatched: 2. CDR3 DNA sequence: TGCGCCAGCAGCAAGGGACAGGGCTACGAGCAGTACTTC. This gives the protein CASSKGQGYEQYF.

The chain employs TRBV2 and TRBJ1-1, with 9 bases fitting TRBD1. Germline CDR1 is SNHLY and CDR2 is FYNNEI. The CDR3 covers 16 residues. J was trimmed by 5 bases and V by 8 bases; bases with no gene match: 15. CDR3 coding DNA: TGTGCCAGCCCGCCGGGACAGGGAAATGTCCCGACTGAAGCTTTCTTT. Encoded protein: CASPPGQGNVPTEAFF.

The rearrangement joins TRBV10-3 to TRBJ2-7, with 9 positions matching TRBD1. CDR1 and CDR2 (germline): ENHRY, SYGVKD. Losses at the gene ends were 6 bases for V and 3 bases for J; bases not matched to a gene: 15. This CDR3 region has 17 residues. This CDR3 reads CAIRTGTGTTKVYEQYF. CDR3 sequence (DNA): TGTGCCATCAGGACCGGGACAGGGACTACTAAGGTCTACGAGCAGTACTTC.

This chain uses TRBV11-2 with TRBJ2-1; D remains unclear. Trimming took off 2 bases at V and 8 bases at J, with 13 bases between the two ends. Germline V gives CDR1 SGHAT, CDR2 FQNNGV. The CDR3 is 14 amino acids. The DNA for the CDR3 is TGTGCCAGCAGCTTAATGTCTGGTACTGATGAGCAGTTCTTC. Translating gives CASSLMSGTDEQFF.